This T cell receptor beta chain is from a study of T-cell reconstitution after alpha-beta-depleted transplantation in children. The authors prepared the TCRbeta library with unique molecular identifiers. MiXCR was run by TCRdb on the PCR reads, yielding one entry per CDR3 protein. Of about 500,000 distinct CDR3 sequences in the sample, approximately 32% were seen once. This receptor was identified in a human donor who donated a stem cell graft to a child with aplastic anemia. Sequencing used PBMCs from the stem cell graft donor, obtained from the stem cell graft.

CDR3 sequence: CASSLEVAGVMNTEAFF. The CDR3 DNA sequence: TGTGCCAGCAGCTTGGAGGTGGCAGGTGTCATGAACACTGAAGCTTTCTTT. The V call is TRBV5-5, the J call TRBJ1-1; D is unresolved. Trimming shortened V by 0 bases and J by 0 bases, and 15 bases separated the two germline ends. The length of the CDR3 is 17 residues. Per the germline V gene, CDR1 is SGHKS and CDR2 is YYEKEE (reference sequence).